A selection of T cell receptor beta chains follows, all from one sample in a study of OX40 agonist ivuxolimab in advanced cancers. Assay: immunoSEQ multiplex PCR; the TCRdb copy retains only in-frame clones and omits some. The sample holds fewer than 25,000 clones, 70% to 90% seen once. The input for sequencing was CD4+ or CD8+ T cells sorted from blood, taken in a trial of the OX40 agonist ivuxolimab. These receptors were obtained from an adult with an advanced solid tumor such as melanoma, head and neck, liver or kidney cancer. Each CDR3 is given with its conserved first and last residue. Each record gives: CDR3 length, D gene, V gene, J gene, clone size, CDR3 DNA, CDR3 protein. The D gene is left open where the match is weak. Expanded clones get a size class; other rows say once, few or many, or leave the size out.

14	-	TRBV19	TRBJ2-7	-	TGTGCCAGTAGTATAGTAGGGAACGACTACGAGCAGTACTTC	CASSIVGNDYEQYF
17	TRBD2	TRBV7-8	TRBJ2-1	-	TGTGCCAGCAGCTTATGGGGGGGTAGGCGTTCCTACAATGAGCAGTTCTTC	CASSLWGGRRSYNEQFF
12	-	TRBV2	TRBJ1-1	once	TGTGCCAGCAGCCTAAGGAACACTGAAGCTTTCTTT	CASSLRNTEAFF
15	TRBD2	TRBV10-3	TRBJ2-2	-	TGTGCCATCAGCGTAGCGGGAGGGAACACCGGGGAGCTGTTTTTT	CAISVAGGNTGELFF
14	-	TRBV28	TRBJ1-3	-	TGTGCCAGCAGTCCGGGGGTCGGTGGAAACACCATATATTTT	CASSPGVGGNTIYF
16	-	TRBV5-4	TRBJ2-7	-	TGTGCCAGCAGCTCCCGCGGAGCCAGAAGCTCCTACGAGCAGTACTTC	CASSSRGARSSYEQYF
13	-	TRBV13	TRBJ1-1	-	TGTGCCAGCAGCTCGGGGGGGTTGGCTGAAGCTTTCTTT	CASSSGGLAEAFF
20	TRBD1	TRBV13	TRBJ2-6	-	TGTGCCAGCAGCTCCGTAACTACCGGGACAGTTGAATCTGGGGCCAACGTCCTGACTTTC	CASSSVTTGTVESGANVLTF
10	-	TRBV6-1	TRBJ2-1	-	TGTGCCAGCGGACTCAATGAGCAGTTCTTC	CASGLNEQFF
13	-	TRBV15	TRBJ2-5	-	TGTGCCACCAGCCGGGAACCCAAAGAGACCCAGTACTTC	CATSREPKETQYF
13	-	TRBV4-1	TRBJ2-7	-	TGCGCCAGCAGCTCCTTGGGGTCCTACGAGCAGTACTTC	CASSSLGSYEQYF
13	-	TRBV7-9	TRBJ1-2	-	TGTGCCAGCAGCTTAATCGGGGACTATGGCTACACCTTC	CASSLIGDYGYTF
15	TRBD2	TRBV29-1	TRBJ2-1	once	TGCAGCGCCCAAGGTAGCGCGGGAGTTACCAATGAGCAGTTCTTC	CSAQGSAGVTNEQFF
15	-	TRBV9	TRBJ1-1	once	TGTGCCAGCAGCGTAGGCATCGGGGGTTCCACTGAAGCTTTCTTT	CASSVGIGGSTEAFF
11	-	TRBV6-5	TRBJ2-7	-	TGTGCCAGCAGTTACGGTGGCGAGCAGTACTTC	CASSYGGEQYF
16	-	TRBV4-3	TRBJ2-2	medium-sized	TGCGCCAGCAGCCAAGTACCGGGACAGAACACCGGGGAGCTGTTTTTT	CASSQVPGQNTGELFF
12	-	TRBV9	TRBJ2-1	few	TGTGCCAGCAGCGTTGGCGACGATGAGCAGTTCTTC	CASSVGDDEQFF
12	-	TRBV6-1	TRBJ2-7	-	TGTGCCACCTTTGATCGGGGACACGAGCAGTACTTC	CATFDRGHEQYF
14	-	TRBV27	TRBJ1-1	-	TGTGCCAGCAGTTACGACAGTGAGAACACTGAAGCTTTCTTT	CASSYDSENTEAFF
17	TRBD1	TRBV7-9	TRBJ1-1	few	TGTGCCAGCAGCTTAGTCTCGCAGGGGGCTAGGAACACTGAAGCTTTCTTT	CASSLVSQGARNTEAFF
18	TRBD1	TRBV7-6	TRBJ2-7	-	TGTGCCAGCAGCTTAGATGGGACAGGGGGCCCGAGCTCCTACGAGCAGTACTTC	CASSLDGTGGPSSYEQYF
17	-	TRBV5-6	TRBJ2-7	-	TGTGCCAGCAGCTTTCAGACACAATGGGAATACTCCTACGAGCAGTACTTC	CASSFQTQWEYSYEQYF
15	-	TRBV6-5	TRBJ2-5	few	TGTGCCAGCAGAAAGTTACAGTGGGCTCGGGAGACCCAGTACTTC	CASRKLQWARETQYF
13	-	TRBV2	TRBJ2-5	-	TGTGCCAGTCGACGGGAGATCCAAGAGACCCAGTACTTC	CASRREIQETQYF
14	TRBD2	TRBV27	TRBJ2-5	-	TGTGCCAGCAGTTCATTACTAGCGGAAGAGACCCAGTACTTC	CASSSLLAEETQYF
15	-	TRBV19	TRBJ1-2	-	TGTGCCAGTAGTATCTCCCAATGGACTAACTATGGCTACACCTTC	CASSISQWTNYGYTF
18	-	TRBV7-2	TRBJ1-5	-	TGTGCCAGCAGCTTGAGGGGAGGACAGCCGTATAGCAATCAGCCCCAGCATTTT	CASSLRGGQPYSNQPQHF
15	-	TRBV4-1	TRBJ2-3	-	TGCGCCAGCAGCCAAAGTGGGAGGATCACAGATACGCAGTATTTT	CASSQSGRITDTQYF
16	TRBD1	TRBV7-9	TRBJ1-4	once	TGTGCCAGCAGCTCAGTTGTAACAGGGGGCCGTGAAAAACTGTTTTTT	CASSSVVTGGREKLFF
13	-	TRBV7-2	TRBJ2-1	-	TGTGCCAGCAGCATTTGGACTGGGAATGAGCAGTTCTTC	CASSIWTGNEQFF
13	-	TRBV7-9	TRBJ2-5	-	TGTGCCAGTTCTGGGGTATACCAAGAGACCCAGTACTTC	CASSGVYQETQYF
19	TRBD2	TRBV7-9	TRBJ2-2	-	TGTGCCAGCAGCTTAGGGACTAGCGGGCAGTTCGCGAACACCGGGGAGCTGTTTTTT	CASSLGTSGQFANTGELFF
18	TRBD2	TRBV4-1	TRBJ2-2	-	TGCGCCAGCAGCCCTAGACTAGCGGGAGGCCGGGACACCGGGGAGCTGTTTTTT	CASSPRLAGGRDTGELFF
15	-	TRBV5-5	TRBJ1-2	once	TGTGCCAGCAGCTTGATTCAAGGGTTCGACTATGGCTACACCTTC	CASSLIQGFDYGYTF
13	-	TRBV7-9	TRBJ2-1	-	TGTGCCAGCAGCTTAGGCCGGGACAATGAGCAGTTCTTC	CASSLGRDNEQFF
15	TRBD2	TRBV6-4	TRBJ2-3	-	TGTGCCAGCAGTGAGGGGACTAGCGGGACAGATACGCAGTATTTT	CASSEGTSGTDTQYF
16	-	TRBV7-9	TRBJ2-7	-	TGTGCCAGCAGCTTAGCGTCCGGGACATTGACCTACGAGCAGTACTTC	CASSLASGTLTYEQYF
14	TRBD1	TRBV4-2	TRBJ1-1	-	TGTGCCAGCAGCCCGGGACAGATGAACACTGAAGCTTTCTTT	CASSPGQMNTEAFF
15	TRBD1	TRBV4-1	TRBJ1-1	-	TGCGCCAGCAGCCACATCGACAGGGGGCATACTGAAGCTTTCTTT	CASSHIDRGHTEAFF
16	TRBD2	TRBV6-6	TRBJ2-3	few	TGTGCCAGCAGTTACACGAGAGCGGGAGCGTCAGATACGCAGTATTTT	CASSYTRAGASDTQYF
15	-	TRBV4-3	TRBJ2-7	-	TGCGCCAGCAGCCAAGACCGGCCCGCAGCCTACGAGCAGTACTTC	CASSQDRPAAYEQYF
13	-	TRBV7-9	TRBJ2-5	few	TGTGCCAGCAGCTTAGTAGCGGAAGAGACCCAGTACTTC	CASSLVAEETQYF
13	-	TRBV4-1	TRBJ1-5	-	TGCGCCAGCAGCCAAGGGAACGGTCAGCCCCAGCATTTT	CASSQGNGQPQHF
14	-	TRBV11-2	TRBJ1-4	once	TGTGCCAGCAGCTTAGGGGACATGGCCGAAAAACTGTTTTTT	CASSLGDMAEKLFF
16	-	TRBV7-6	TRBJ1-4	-	TGTGCCAGCAGCTTAGTGGGGGGATCAACTAATGAAAAACTGTTTTTT	CASSLVGGSTNEKLFF
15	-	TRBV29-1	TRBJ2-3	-	TGCAGCGTTGAAGACCCCTTCAGTAGTACAGATACGCAGTATTTT	CSVEDPFSSTDTQYF
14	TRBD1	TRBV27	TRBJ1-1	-	TGTGCCAGCAGCCACCGACAGGGTGGTTCTGAAGCTTTCTTT	CASSHRQGGSEAFF
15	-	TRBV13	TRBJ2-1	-	TGTGCCAGCAGTCCTACGCCAGGGGCGGGCGATGAGCAGTTCTTC	CASSPTPGAGDEQFF
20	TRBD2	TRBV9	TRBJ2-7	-	TGTGCCAGCAGCACAGGGGCGACCTCGAGGTCTAGCGGGAGTCGCTACGAGCAGTACTTC	CASSTGATSRSSGSRYEQYF
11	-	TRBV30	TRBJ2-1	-	TGTGCCTGGAACATCTACAATGAGCAGTTCTTC	CAWNIYNEQFF
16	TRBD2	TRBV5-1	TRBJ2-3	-	TGCGCCAGCAGCTTGGAGGCTAGCGGGATGGCAGATACGCAGTATTTT	CASSLEASGMADTQYF
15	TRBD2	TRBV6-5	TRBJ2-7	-	TGTGCCAGCAGTCCTTCCGATAGCGGGGCTTTGGAGCAGTACTTC	CASSPSDSGALEQYF
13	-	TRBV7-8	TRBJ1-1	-	TGTGCCAGCAGCTTTTACGGGGGGCCTGAAGCTTTCTTT	CASSFYGGPEAFF